The clone carrying this TCR beta chain was seen at least ten times. The germline V and J ends were trimmed by 3 bases and 0 bases, with 8 bases remaining between them. This CDR3 comprises 14 residues. Germline V gene data show CDR1 as SNHLY and CDR2 as FYNNEI. This entry is derived from a study of T cells in Graves' hyperthyroidism and ophthalmopathy. Amplification yielded TCR beta CDR3 regions, with RNA transcripts as the source. RT-PCR in the first round (using the HTBI primer set) targeted the TCR CDR3. MiXCR was run by TCRdb on the multiplex PCR reads, yielding one entry per CDR3 protein. The sample holds 300,000 to 400,000 distinct CDR3 sequences, approximately 13% seen once. For Graves' hyperthyroidism to be stable, ophthalmopathy could not progress within 18 months. Subjects aged 18 to 65 presented with newly diagnosed hyperthyroidism of less than 2 months' duration. Patients showing uncontrolled infection, other autoimmune disease, pregnancy or lactation were ineligible.

This TCR derives from a woman aged 18-30 years with Graves' hyperthyroidism. Specimen: blood. V and J are TRBV2 and TRBJ1-1, with no clear D. The CDR3 is CASSDRRMNTEAFF. The DNA of the CDR3 is TGTGCCAGCAGTGACCGTAGAATGAACACTGAAGCTTTCTTT. Using reference TRBV2 and TRBJ1-1 for the parts outside the CDR3, the full variable domain is EPEVTQTPSHQVTQMGQEVILRCVPISNHLYFYWYRQILGQKVEFLVSFYNNEISEKSEIFDDQFSVERPDGSNFTLKIRSTKLEDSAMYFCASSDRRMNTEAFFGQGTRLTVV.